The clone carrying this T cell receptor (beta chain) was recorded once. Germline CDR1 GTSNPN, CDR2 SVGIG (reference sequence). V was trimmed by 0 bases and J by 2 bases, leaving 11 bases between them. The CDR3 runs 14 residues. These data belong to a study of blood T cell repertoires in COVID-19. Looking at the study overall: T cells, B-cell-depleted T cells, or PBMCs supplied cDNA or gDNA.

Profiling relied on immunoSEQ multiplex PCR, and the TCRdb table lists in-frame clones only, not all of them. The sample has approximately 100,000 clones; 80% to 90% are singletons. This clonotype was sampled from a human donor in a cohort sampled during active COVID-19. Sequencing was performed on peripheral blood. J is TRBJ2-7 and V is TRBV30; D perhaps matches TRBD2 (6 bases). This CDR3 reads CAWSVLGGTYEQYF. In DNA form, the CDR3 reads TGTGCCTGGAGTGTATTAGGCGGGACCTACGAGCAGTACTTC.